The subject of this entry is one T cell receptor (beta chain). Its antigen is not identified. These data are taken from a study of cytomegalovirus exposure and HLA in healthy donors. V was clipped by 2 bases and J by 5 bases; unmatched bases: 9. This CDR3 is built from 16 residues. Per the germline V gene, CDR1 is GTSNPN and CDR2 is SVGIG (reference sequence). General study points: In vitro checks showed that a few CMV-associated chains really do target CMV antigens.

At the time of sampling, donors were nominally healthy, though unrecorded immune exposures were likely. Use of 60 Vbeta and 13 Jbeta primers characterized the PCR. Assay used: immunoSEQ multiplex PCR; TCRdb lists only in-frame clones, some missing. The sample carries 150,000 to 200,000 clones, approximately 78% recorded once. The clonotype was recovered from a male donor in good health and CMV-seronegative. J is TRBJ1-5 and V is TRBV30; the match to TRBD1 covers 10 bases. Sequences were obtained from PBMCs. CDR3 protein: CAWSSRGQGTYQPQHF. Here the CDR3 DNA reads TGTGCCTGGAGTTCGCGGGGACAGGGGACATATCAGCCCCAGCATTTT.